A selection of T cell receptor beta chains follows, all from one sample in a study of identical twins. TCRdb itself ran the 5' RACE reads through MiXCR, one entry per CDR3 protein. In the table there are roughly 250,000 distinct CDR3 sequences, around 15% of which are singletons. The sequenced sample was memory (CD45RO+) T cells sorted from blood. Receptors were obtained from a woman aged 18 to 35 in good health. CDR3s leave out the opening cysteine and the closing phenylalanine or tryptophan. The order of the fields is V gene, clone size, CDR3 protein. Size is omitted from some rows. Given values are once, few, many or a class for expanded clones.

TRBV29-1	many	SVVKGVAGYT
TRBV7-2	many	ASSSGLRSPLH
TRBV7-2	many	ASSLVHDTQY
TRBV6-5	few	ASSYADRETQY
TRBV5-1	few	ASSPFGLSDFTDTQY
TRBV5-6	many	ASSLGRNTEAF
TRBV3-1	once	ASSGDPNEEKLF
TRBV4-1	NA	ASSRTGTSGGDTQY
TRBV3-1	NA	ASSQAATSGMREQF
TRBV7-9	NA	ASSFREGVTEAF
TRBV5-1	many	ASSRNKDYEQY
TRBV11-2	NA	ASSFASGQLYEQY
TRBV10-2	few	ASRREKLF
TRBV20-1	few	SAPEVSYEQY
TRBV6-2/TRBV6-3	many	ASRRHLAGGAYNEQF
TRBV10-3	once	AISESAGPTLIYEQY
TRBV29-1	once	SGRQGASTEAF
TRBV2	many	ASREGLAGAKNIQY
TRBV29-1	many	SVEPSWDSPFGGYT
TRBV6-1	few	ASSERSSTGEKLF
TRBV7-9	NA	ASSFRAGATGELF
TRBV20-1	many	SARPIRGGGEETQY
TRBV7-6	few	ASRIDRNNQPQH
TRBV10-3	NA	AVATSGNTIY
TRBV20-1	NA	SATTTAETQY
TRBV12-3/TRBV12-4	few	ASSLSGVVDTQY
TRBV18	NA	ASSSTGGDFNTGELF
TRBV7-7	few	ASSLSGTQETQY
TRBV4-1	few	ASSLGARNADTQY
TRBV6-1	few	ASSKQGVQGAF
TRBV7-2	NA	ASSLVLDLEQF
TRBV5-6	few	ASSGGGPYNEQF
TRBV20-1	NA	SARDRTVAFAF
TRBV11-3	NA	ASSLQGRTQY
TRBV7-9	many	ASSLGGGQIGQPQH
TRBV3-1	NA	ASSQARVSGANVLT
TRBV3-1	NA	ASSKRVPGKETQY
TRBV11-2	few	ASSFVLAGESETQY
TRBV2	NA	ASREGQGNTGELF
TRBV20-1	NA	SAPGAPYEQY
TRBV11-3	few	ASSARLAGGEQF
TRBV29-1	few	SVEEGEADTQY
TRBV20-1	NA	SARPSWAGGTEAF
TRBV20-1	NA	SAAGGPSYNEQF
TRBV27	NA	ASRGFFRMNTEAF